This T cell receptor (beta chain) was sequenced in a study of T cell responses to AZD1222 COVID-19 vaccine. Repertoires were generated with immunoSEQ multiplex PCR, while TCRdb's copy carries only in-frame clones and drops some. The sample lists about 97,000 clones, around 89% occurring once. CDR3 length: 13 residues. V lost 0 bases to trimming and J lost 8 bases, with 9 bases between them. CDR1 is SGDLS and CDR2 is YYNGEE in the germline V gene. J is TRBJ1-5 and V is TRBV9; D unclear. The starting material was peripheral blood, obtained on day 0 of AZD1222 vaccination. The sequence came from an adult in good health. DNA of the CDR3: TGTGCCAGCAGCGTAGGCAGTTTTGAGCCCCAGCATTTT. This encodes CASSVGSFEPQHF.